The 11 T cell receptor beta chains below all came from one sample that was sequenced in a study of blood T cell repertoires in COVID-19. Generated by immunoSEQ multiplex PCR, the TCRdb table keeps only in-frame clones and is missing some. The table has some 260,000 clones, about 90% seen once; the top ten hold approximately 2%. The sample comprised PBMCs or T cells enriched from blood (not recorded which). The receptors stem from a woman between 18 and 30 years old who had recovered from COVID-19.

This clone was recorded a few times. The chain couples TRBV5-4 to TRBJ1-6; 7 bases match TRBD1. Germline CDR1 and CDR2: SGHNT and YYREEE (reference sequence). This CDR3 is built from 14 residues. V gave up 6 bases and J gave up 10 bases; unmatched junction bases: 10. CDR3 residues: CASNRDRVDSPLHF. The CDR3, as DNA: TGTGCCAGCAACCGGGACAGAGTGGACTCACCCCTCCACTTT.

This sequence joins TRBV10-3 and TRBJ2-4; D is perhaps TRBD2 (7 bases). The CDR3 sequence is 12 residues long. Germline V gene lookup returns CDR1 ENHRY and CDR2 SYGVKD. V was shortened by 6 bases and J by 11 bases, with 14 bases between the two germline ends. CDR3 nucleotides: TGTGCCATCAGCCAACAGGGAGGGCTTCAGTACTTC. This codes for CAISQQGGLQYF.

This clone was seen more than once but under ten times. CDR3 loop: CASSLKPPGTGGRDGYTF. As DNA, the CDR3 is TGTGCCAGCAGCTTAAAGCCCCCCGGGACAGGGGGGCGGGATGGCTACACCTTC. This chain uses TRBV7-3 with TRBJ1-2; TRBD1 aligns across 11 bases. The trim removed 1 base at V and 6 bases at J, leaving 13 bases unmatched. This CDR3 region has 18 residues. Germline CDR1 SGHTA, CDR2 FQGTGA.

V is TRBV19 and J is TRBJ1-1, with a weak D call TRBD1 (5 bases). The V end was cut by 8 bases, the J end by 1 base, with 8 bases between. This CDR3 comprises 12 residues. CDR1 and CDR2 from the germline V gene are LNHDA and SQIVND (reference sequence). The CDR3 region has the DNA TGTGCCAGTTTTACAGGGAACACTGAAGCTTTCTTT. Amino acids: CASFTGNTEAFF.

The chain links TRBV9 to TRBJ2-3; tentatively, D is TRBD2 (6 bases). The ends were cut back, 4 bases at V and 1 base at J, with 16 bases in the middle. The germline CDR1 and CDR2 sequences are SGDLS and YYNGEE. CDR3 length: 16 residues. CDR3 protein: CASSPSSGWGTDTQYF. CDR3 sequence (DNA): TGTGCCAGCAGCCCGTCGAGCGGGTGGGGCACAGATACGCAGTATTTT.

The chain combines TRBV19 with TRBJ1-1; 7 nucleotides line up with TRBD1. CDR3 length equals 13 residues. The trim removed 3 bases at V and 12 bases at J, leaving 10 bases unmatched. Germline lookup yields CDR1 LNHDA and CDR2 SQIVND (reference sequence). CDR3 nucleotides: TGTGCCAGTAGTATCCCAGGGGGGAGTACAACTTTCTTT. It specifies CASSIPGGSTTFF.

The chain combines TRBV20-1 with TRBJ1-2; D uncertain. Per germline, CDR1 DFQATT and CDR2 SNEGSKA (reference sequence). Trimming shortened V by 2 bases and J by 4 bases, and 5 bases separated the two germline ends. The CDR3 covers 11 residues. In nucleotides, the CDR3 is TGCAGTGCTAGAAACAGCTATGGCTACACCTTC. Translation gives CSARNSYGYTF.

The rearrangement joins TRBV28 to TRBJ2-1; D ambiguous. This CDR3 spans 13 amino acids. CDR1 and CDR2 from the germline V gene are MDHEN and SYDVKM. V lost 6 bases, J lost 2 bases, and 8 bases lay in between. CDR3 region: CASRLATYNEQFF. CDR3 sequence (DNA): TGTGCCAGCAGGCTCGCGACCTACAATGAGCAGTTCTTC.

This clone has just a few counts. The CDR3 DNA is TGTGCCAGCAGCTTAGTCACTAGCCTGACCGGGGAGCTGTTTTTT. Residues: CASSLVTSLTGELFF. The V and J genes are TRBV7-2 and TRBJ2-2; TRBD2 might be the D (6 bases). This CDR3 is built from 15 residues. Germline loops: CDR1 SGHTA, CDR2 FQGNSA. V lost 1 base and J 5 bases, leaving 11 bases between the germline ends.

The J gene is TRBJ1-2, the V gene TRBV7-8; 9 bases line up with TRBD1. V shed 1 base, J shed 0 bases, and the junction held 0 bases outside the gene matches. Germline V lookup: CDR1 SGHVS, CDR2 FQNEAQ. The CDR3 length is 15 residues. The CDR3 protein is CASSLGQGANYGYTF. DNA for the CDR3: TGTGCCAGCAGCTTAGGACAGGGGGCTAACTATGGCTACACCTTC.

V and J are TRBV7-3 and TRBJ2-3; D is unclear. The V end lost 5 bases, the J end lost 6 bases, and 9 bases lay between the germline ends. CDR1 and CDR2 (germline): SGHTA, FQGTGA. This CDR3 region has 12 residues. The CDR3 sequence: CASSLMGDTQYF. The CDR3 nucleotides read TGTGCCAGCAGCCTAATGGGCGATACGCAGTATTTT.